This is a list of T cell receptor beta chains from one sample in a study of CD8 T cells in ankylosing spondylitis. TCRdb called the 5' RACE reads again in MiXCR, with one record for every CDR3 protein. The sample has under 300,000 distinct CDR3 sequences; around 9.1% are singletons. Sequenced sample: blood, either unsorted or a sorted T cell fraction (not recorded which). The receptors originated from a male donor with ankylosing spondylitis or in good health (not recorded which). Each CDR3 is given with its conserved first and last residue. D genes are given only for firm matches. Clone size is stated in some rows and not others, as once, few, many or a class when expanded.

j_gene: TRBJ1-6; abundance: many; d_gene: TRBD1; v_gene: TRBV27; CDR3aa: CASSWDRNNSPLHF; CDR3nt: TGTGCCAGCAGTTGGGACAGGAATAATTCACCCCTCCACTTT
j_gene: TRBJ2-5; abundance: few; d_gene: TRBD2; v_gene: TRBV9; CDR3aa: CASSPGTSGQETQYF; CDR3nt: TGTGCCAGCAGCCCCGGGACTAGCGGCCAAGAGACCCAGTACTTC
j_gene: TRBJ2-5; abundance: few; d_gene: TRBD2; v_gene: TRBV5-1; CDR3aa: CASSPFVREIQETQYF; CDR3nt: TGCGCCAGCAGCCCCTTTGTGCGGGAGATCCAAGAGACCCAGTACTTC
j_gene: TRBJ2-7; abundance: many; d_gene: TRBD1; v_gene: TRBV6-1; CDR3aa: CASRQDRGGPYEQYF; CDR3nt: TGTGCCAGCAGACAAGACAGGGGAGGTCCCTACGAGCAGTACTTC
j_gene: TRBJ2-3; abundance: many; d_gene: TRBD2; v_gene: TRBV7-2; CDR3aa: CASSRLGLVKDTQYF; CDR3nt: TGTGCCAGCAGCCGATTAGGACTAGTCAAAGATACGCAGTATTTT
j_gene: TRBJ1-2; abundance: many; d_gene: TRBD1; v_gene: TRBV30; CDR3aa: CAWSVSATGSRGGYTF; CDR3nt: TGTGCCTGGAGTGTATCCGCGACAGGGTCGCGAGGTGGCTACACCTTC
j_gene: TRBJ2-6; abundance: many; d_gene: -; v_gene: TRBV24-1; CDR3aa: CATSDNGANVLTF; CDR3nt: TGTGCCACCAGTGATAATGGGGCCAACGTCCTGACTTTC
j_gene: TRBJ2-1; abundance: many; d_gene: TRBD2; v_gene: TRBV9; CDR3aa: CASSAEVGLAGLEQFF; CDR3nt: TGTGCCAGCAGCGCCGAGGTCGGGCTAGCGGGTCTTGAGCAGTTCTTC
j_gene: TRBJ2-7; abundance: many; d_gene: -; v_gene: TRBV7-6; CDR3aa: CASSLERIYEQYF; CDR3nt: TGTGCCAGCAGCCTCGAGCGGATCTACGAGCAGTACTTC
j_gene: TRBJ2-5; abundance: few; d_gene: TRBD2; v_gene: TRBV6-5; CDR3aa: CASSFSGLAGGGGETQYF; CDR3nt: TGTGCCAGCAGTTTCTCGGGACTAGCGGGAGGGGGTGGAGAGACCCAGTACTTC
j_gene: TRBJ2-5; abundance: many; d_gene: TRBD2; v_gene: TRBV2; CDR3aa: CASSEWLAEGETQYF; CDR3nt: TGTGCCAGCAGTGAATGGCTAGCGGAAGGGGAGACCCAGTACTTC
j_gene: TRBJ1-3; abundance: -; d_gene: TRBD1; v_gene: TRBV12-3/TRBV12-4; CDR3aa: CASSLVSTGGTGNTIYF; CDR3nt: TGTGCCAGCAGTTTAGTGTCGACAGGGGGAACTGGAAACACCATATATTTT
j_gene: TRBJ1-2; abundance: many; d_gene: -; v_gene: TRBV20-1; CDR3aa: CSARLRGPGVGYTF; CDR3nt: TGCAGTGCTAGGCTCAGGGGCCCAGGGGTTGGCTACACCTTC
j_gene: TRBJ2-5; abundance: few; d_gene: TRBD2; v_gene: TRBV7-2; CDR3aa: CASSLAASGGTQYF; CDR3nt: TGTGCCAGCAGCTTAGCCGCTAGCGGGGGGACCCAGTACTTC
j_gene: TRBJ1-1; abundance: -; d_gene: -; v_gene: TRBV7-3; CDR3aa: CASSLEGRKTEAFF; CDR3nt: TGTGCCAGCAGCTTGGAGGGTCGGAAGACTGAAGCTTTCTTT
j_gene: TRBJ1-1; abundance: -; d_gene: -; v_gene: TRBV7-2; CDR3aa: CASSPQQGNTEAFF; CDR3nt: TGTGCCAGCAGCCCACAACAGGGGAACACTGAAGCTTTCTTT
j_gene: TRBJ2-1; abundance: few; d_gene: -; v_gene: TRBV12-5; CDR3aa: CASGLVTSSYNEQFF; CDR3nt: TGTGCTAGTGGTTTGGTCACGAGCTCCTACAATGAGCAGTTCTTC
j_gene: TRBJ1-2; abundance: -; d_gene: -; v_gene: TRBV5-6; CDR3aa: CASSRARTGRSYGYTF; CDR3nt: TGTGCCAGCAGCCGAGCTAGGACCGGTCGGAGCTATGGCTACACCTTC
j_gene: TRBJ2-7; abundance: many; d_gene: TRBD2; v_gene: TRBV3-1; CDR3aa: CASSPRLAGGEQYF; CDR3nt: TGTGCCAGCAGCCCGAGACTAGCGGGAGGCGAGCAGTACTTC
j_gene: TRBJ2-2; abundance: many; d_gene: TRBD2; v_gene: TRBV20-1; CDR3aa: CSARDEFPLAGTGELFF; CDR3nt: TGCAGTGCCAGGGATGAGTTTCCGCTAGCGGGCACCGGGGAGCTGTTTTTT
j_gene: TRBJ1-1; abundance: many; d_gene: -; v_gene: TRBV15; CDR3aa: CATSRVAAEGTEAFF; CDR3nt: TGTGCCACCAGCAGAGTGGCAGCCGAGGGCACTGAAGCTTTCTTT
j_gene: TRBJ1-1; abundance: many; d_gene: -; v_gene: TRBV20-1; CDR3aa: CSARANEGTEAFF; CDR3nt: TGCAGTGCTAGAGCGAACGAGGGCACTGAAGCTTTCTTT
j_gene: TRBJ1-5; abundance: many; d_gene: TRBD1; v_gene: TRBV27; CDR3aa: CASRSYATGADNQPQHF; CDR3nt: TGTGCCAGCAGATCGTACGCGACAGGGGCCGATAATCAGCCCCAGCATTTT
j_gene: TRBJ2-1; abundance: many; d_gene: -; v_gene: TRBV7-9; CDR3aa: CASSYLSGSWDNEQFF; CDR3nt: TGTGCCAGCAGCTACCTAAGTGGGTCTTGGGACAATGAGCAGTTCTTC
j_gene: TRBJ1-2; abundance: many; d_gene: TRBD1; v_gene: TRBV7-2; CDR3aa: CASSSKGQAPSGYTF; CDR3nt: TGTGCCAGCAGCTCTAAGGGACAGGCGCCTAGTGGCTACACCTTC
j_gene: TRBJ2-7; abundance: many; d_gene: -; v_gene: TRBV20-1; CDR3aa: CSASTGGLDTYEQYF; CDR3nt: TGCAGTGCTAGTACCGGGGGCCTGGATACCTACGAGCAGTACTTC